The 24 T cell receptor beta chains below were found in one sample sequenced in a study of T cells in Graves' hyperthyroidism and ophthalmopathy (dated by TCRdb to the late 2010s). The library was prepared using multiplex PCR. The run used an Illumina HiSeq 2000. TCR beta CDR3 regions were amplified from RNA transcripts. The first round of RT-PCR for the TCR CDR3 was performed with the HTBI primer set and the Qiagen OneStep RT-PCR kit. TCRdb trimmed public reads at Q25 via fastp, called clones via MiXCR and kept in-frame beta chains. Rows with a matching CDR3 protein are joined into one entry that keeps the most common DNA and genes. This sample comprises about 600,000 distinct CDR3 sequences, about a sixth of them detected only once. The ten largest clones capture around 3.3% of the sample. Material for sequencing was blood. These receptors were taken from a woman in her forties with Graves' ophthalmopathy.

The table lists this clonotype with a few counts. The chain is built from TRBV20-1 and TRBJ2-1; the match to TRBD2 covers 11 bases. The CDR3 contains 17 residues. The trim removed 0 bases at V and 1 base at J, leaving 5 bases unmatched. CDR1 is DFQATT, CDR2 SNEGSKA, per germline (reference sequence). Here the CDR3 DNA reads TGCAGTGCTAGAGATCTGGCTAGCGGGAGGTCCTACAATGAGCAGTTCTTC. This sequence encodes CSARDLASGRSYNEQFF.

This clonotype has ten or more counts. The chain links TRBV10-3 to TRBJ1-6, with no clear D. Trimming took 0 bases from V and 9 from J, leaving 9 bases between them. The germline V gene has CDR1 ENHRY and CDR2 SYGVKD. This CDR3 is built from 14 residues. CDR3 sequence: CAISESEESSPLHF. The CDR3 coding sequence is TGTGCCATCAGTGAGTCGGAAGAGAGTTCACCCCTCCACTTT.

The sample holds many counts of this clonotype. The V gene is TRBV2, the J gene TRBJ1-1; D not certain. The CDR3 loop spans 12 amino acids. CDR1 SNHLY and CDR2 FYNNEI come from the germline V gene. Trimming left V 8 bases short and J 5 bases short, with 12 bases between. The CDR3, as DNA: TGTGCCAGCGGCCCGAGCCGGACTGAAGCTTTCTTT. This gives the protein CASGPSRTEAFF. The whole variable domain, filled in from reference TRBV2 and TRBJ1-1, reads EPEVTQTPSHQVTQMGQEVILRCVPISNHLYFYWYRQILGQKVEFLVSFYNNEISEKSEIFDDQFSVERPDGSNFTLKIRSTKLEDSAMYFCASGPSRTEAFFGQGTRLTVV.

This clonotype was found once. One end of the junction is discordant with germline, which a read error may explain. The gene calls are TRBV6-1 and TRBJ1-3; D not certain. In germline, CDR1 is MNHNS, CDR2 SASEGT. The CDR3 is 12 residues long. The CDR3 coding sequence is TGTGCCAGCGTAGGGAATGGAAGCACCATATATTTT. It codes for CASVGNGSTIYF.

The chain employs TRBV9 and TRBJ1-1; D perhaps matches TRBD1 (5 bases). Germline V gene sequence: CDR1 SGDLS, CDR2 YYNGEE. The CDR3 runs to 16 residues. The V and J ends lost 4 bases and 3 bases respectively, with 19 bases between them. The CDR3 DNA is TGTGCCAGCAGCTCATATCTCCAGGGAGAGGACACTGAAGCTTTCTTT. Its protein is CASSSYLQGEDTEAFF.

This clonotype has a count of ten or more. The chain is built from TRBV20-1 and TRBJ2-7; 12 bases fit TRBD2. The germline V gene encodes CDR1 DFQATT and CDR2 SNEGSKA (reference sequence). Germline trimming cut 3 bases from V and 2 bases from J; bases unmatched to any gene: 8. The CDR3 contains 16 residues. CDR3 DNA: TGCAGTGCTAGTGCTAGCGGGGGGGGCAGCGCCTACGAGCAGTACTTC. Residues: CSASASGGGSAYEQYF.

J is TRBJ2-1 and V is TRBV18, with 7 bases aligning to TRBD1. The CDR3 loop spans 14 amino acids. V shed 2 bases, J shed 6 bases, and the junction held 4 bases outside the gene matches. Germline CDR1 KGHSH, CDR2 LQKENI. As DNA, the CDR3 is TGTGCCAGCTCACCAGGGGCAGGGGGCAATGAGCAGTTCTTC. As protein: CASSPGAGGNEQFF. Full variable domain (remainder filled in from reference TRBV18 and TRBJ2-1): NAGVMQNPRHLVRRRGQEARLRCSPMKGHSHVYWYRQLPEEGLKFMVYLQKENIIDESGMPKERFSAEFPKEGPSILRIQQVVRGDSAAYFCASSPGAGGNEQFFGPGTRLTVL.

The CDR3 reads CASSPKGTSGPYEQYF. The DNA for the CDR3 is TGTGCCAGCTCACCCAAGGGGACTAGCGGTCCCTACGAGCAGTACTTC. The chain links TRBV18 to TRBJ2-7; TRBD2 aligns across 11 bases. The CDR3 has 16 amino acids. The germline V gene has CDR1 KGHSH and CDR2 LQKENI. Trimming removed 3 bases from V and 2 bases from J; junction bases left unmatched: 6.

The chain combines TRBV19 with TRBJ2-1; 9 bases match TRBD1. The CDR3 covers 15 residues. J was trimmed by 10 bases and V by 6 bases; bases with no gene match: 13. CDR1 and CDR2 (germline): LNHDA, SQIVND (reference sequence). CDR3 region: CASRTGQGFAGEQFF. The CDR3 DNA reads TGTGCCAGTAGGACGGGACAGGGTTTCGCCGGGGAGCAGTTCTTC.

This clonotype was recorded at least ten times. The V gene is TRBV28, the J gene TRBJ1-2; D is unresolved. This CDR3 has 12 amino acids. Trimming stripped 6 bases from V and 4 bases from J, with 9 bases between. CDR1 is MDHEN and CDR2 is SYDVKM in the germline V gene. CDR3 nucleotides: TGTGCCAGCAGCTTTGACACCTATGGCTACACCTTC. This codes for CASSFDTYGYTF.

The chain is built from TRBV10-3 and TRBJ2-3; TRBD2 matches at 7 bases. The germline gives CDR1 ENHRY, CDR2 SYGVKD. The CDR3 contains 13 residues. With 9 bases clipped from V and 0 bases from J, the junction kept 3 bases outside the gene matches. The CDR3 sequence: CAIAGRSTDTQYF. DNA of the CDR3: TGTGCCATAGCGGGGCGGAGCACAGATACGCAGTATTTT.

A remark on this clonotype: At one end, the junction sequence differs from germline, possibly due to a read error. V usage is TRBV11-2 and J usage is TRBJ2-7; 8 bases agree with TRBD2. Looked up from germline, CDR1 is SGHAT and CDR2 is FQNNGV. The CDR3 extends over 15 amino acids. The CDR3 is CASGLTSGLSYEQYF. CDR3 DNA: TGTGCCAGCGGCTTAACTAGCGGCTTATCCTACGAGCAGTACTTC. Complete variable domain (other parts from reference TRBV11-2 and TRBJ2-7): EAGVAQSPRYKIIEKRQSVAFWCNPISGHATLYWYQQILGQGPKLLIQFQNNGVVDDSQLPKDRFSAERLKGVDSTLKIQPAKLEDSAVYLCASGLTSGLSYEQYFGPGTRLTVT.

This chain joins TRBV18 and TRBJ1-5, with 7 bases that match TRBD1. Germline V gene sequence: CDR1 KGHSH, CDR2 LQKENI. V dropped 2 bases and J dropped 0; count of bases not matched to a gene: 13. This CDR3 region has 19 residues. CDR3 residues: CASSPTQQGGQSSNQPQHF. DNA for the CDR3: TGTGCCAGCTCACCAACTCAGCAGGGGGGTCAGAGTAGCAATCAGCCCCAGCATTTT.

This clonotype was observed at least ten times. This chain joins TRBV30 and TRBJ1-5; D is unresolved. Germline V gives CDR1 GTSNPN, CDR2 SVGIG (reference sequence). Deletions cut 2 bases from V and 0 bases from J, with 5 bases between. This CDR3 has 13 residues. The CDR3 nucleotides read TGTGCCTGGAGTACATATAGCAATCAGCCCCAGCATTTT. Translation gives CAWSTYSNQPQHF.

Of note for this clonotype: This may arise from a read error, as a much more abundant clone is one base away. The chain employs TRBV12-3 or TRBV12-4 and TRBJ1-1, with 9 bases that match TRBD1. This CDR3 region has 14 residues. J lost 0 bases, V lost 6 bases, and 2 bases had no gene match. The CDR3 DNA is TGTGCCAGCAGAGGGACAGGGATGAACACTGAAGCTTTCTTT. It encodes CASRGTGMNTEAFF.

This clonotype was seen at least ten times. This chain uses TRBV2 with TRBJ1-5, with TRBD1 as a possible D gene (6 bases). This CDR3 region has 14 residues. Deletions cut 8 bases from V and 0 bases from J, with 11 bases between. Germline values: CDR1 SNHLY, CDR2 FYNNEI. This chain's CDR3 is CASGTQYSNQPQHF. The CDR3 DNA is TGTGCCAGCGGGACACAGTATAGCAATCAGCCCCAGCATTTT.

This clonotype occurred many times. This chain uses TRBV20-1 with TRBJ2-5; no definite D call. Germline-derived CDR1 and CDR2 are DFQATT and SNEGSKA (reference sequence). Trimming removed 2 bases at V and 1 base at J, with 11 bases between. The CDR3 length is 14 residues. The CDR3 region is CSARSYGPQETQYF. The CDR3 DNA reads as TGCAGTGCTAGAAGTTACGGACCCCAAGAGACCCAGTACTTC.

This clonotype appeared a single time. The gene calls are TRBV7-2 and TRBJ2-2; D may be TRBD1 or TRBD2 (5 bases each). The CDR3 contains 15 residues. Germline CDR1 reads SGHTA; CDR2 reads FQGNSA. V was clipped by 5 bases and J by 3 bases, with 13 bases between them. CDR3 nucleotides: TGTGCCAGCAGCGGGGCTAGCTTCTACACCGGGGAGCTGTTTTTT. Its protein product is CASSGASFYTGELFF.

At least ten counts were recorded for this clonotype. This chain uses TRBV28 with TRBJ1-1; the D gene is possibly TRBD1 (5 bases). The CDR3 spans 14 residues. Germline values: CDR1 MDHEN, CDR2 SYDVKM. Trimming pared 5 bases from V and 7 bases from J, leaving 17 bases between. The CDR3 loop reads CASSKGGGVSEAFF. The CDR3 DNA reads as TGTGCCAGCAGTAAGGGCGGGGGGGTGAGTGAAGCTTTCTTT.

This clonotype was found many times. This chain connects TRBV12-3 or TRBV12-4 to TRBJ1-2; 8 nucleotides align to TRBD1. The CDR3 covers 14 residues. The ends lost 5 bases at V and 8 bases at J; junction bases unmatched: 10. As DNA, the CDR3 is TGTGCCAGCAGTATCACACGGACAGGGAGCGGCTACACCTTC. Protein product: CASSITRTGSGYTF.

This clonotype occurred a few times. The rearrangement links TRBV2 to TRBJ1-5; 8 nucleotides agree with TRBD1. Germline-derived CDR1 and CDR2 are SNHLY and FYNNEI. The CDR3 extends over 13 amino acids. V lost 6 bases and J lost 7; bases outside the gene matches: 5. The CDR3 loop is CASRTGVYQPQHF. CDR3 sequence (DNA): TGTGCCAGCAGGACAGGGGTGTACCAGCCCCAGCATTTT.

In its sample, this clonotype was seen many times. The chain carries TRBV7-2 and TRBJ1-6, with D maybe TRBD1 (5 bases). The V end was cut by 5 bases, the J end by 2 bases, with 13 bases between. CDR1 is SGHTA, CDR2 FQGNSA, per germline. This CDR3 spans 16 amino acids. DNA of the CDR3: TGTGCCAGCAGCCGAGGCGGGGGGGCCTATAATTCACCCCTCCACTTT. Translating gives CASSRGGGAYNSPLHF.

This clonotype was counted at least ten times. The rearrangement links TRBV3-1 to TRBJ2-1, with D hard to call. V was cut by 3 bases and J by 1 base, with 13 bases left in between. Germline CDR1 is LGHDT and CDR2 is YNNKEL (reference sequence). CDR3 length: 16 amino acids. The CDR3 DNA reads TGTGCCAGCAGCCAGCCTTTTGGCGGATCCTACAATGAGCAGTTCTTC. It is translated as CASSQPFGGSYNEQFF.

This clonotype was counted many times. V and J are TRBV28 and TRBJ2-7, with a tentative D call TRBD1 (6 bases). The germline V and J ends were trimmed by 5 bases and 6 bases, with 17 bases remaining between them. Germline CDR1 is MDHEN and CDR2 is SYDVKM. The CDR3 consists of 14 residues. CDR3 in amino acids: CASSPPGQPLEQYF. The CDR3 nucleotides read TGTGCCAGCAGTCCTCCCGGACAGCCTCTCGAGCAGTACTTC.